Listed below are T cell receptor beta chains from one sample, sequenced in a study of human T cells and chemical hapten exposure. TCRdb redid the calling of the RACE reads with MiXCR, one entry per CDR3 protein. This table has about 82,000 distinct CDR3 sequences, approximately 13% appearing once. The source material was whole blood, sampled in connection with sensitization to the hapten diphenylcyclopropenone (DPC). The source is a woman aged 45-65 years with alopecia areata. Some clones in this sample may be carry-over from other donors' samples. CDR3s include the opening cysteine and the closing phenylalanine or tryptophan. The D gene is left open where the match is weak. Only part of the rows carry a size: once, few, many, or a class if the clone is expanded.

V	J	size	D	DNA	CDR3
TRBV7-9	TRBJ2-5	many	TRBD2	TGTGCCAGCAGCTTGCGTCATGGGACTAGCGGGATGGGGCGAGAGACCCAGTACTTC	CASSLRHGTSGMGRETQYF
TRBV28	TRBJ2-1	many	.	TGTGCCAGCAGTTTTTCGGCAGGGGGGTATGAGCAGTTCTTC	CASSFSAGGYEQFF
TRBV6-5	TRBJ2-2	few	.	TGTGCCAGCAGTAATCAGGGATTCGGGGAGCTGTTTTTT	CASSNQGFGELFF
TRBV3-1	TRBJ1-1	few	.	TGTGCCAGCAGCTTCCGGACTGCGGGCGGGACTGAAGCTTTCTTT	CASSFRTAGGTEAFF
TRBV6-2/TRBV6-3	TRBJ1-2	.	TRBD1	TGTGCCAGCACGGACAGGGGGACTATGGGCTACACCTTC	CASTDRGTMGYTF
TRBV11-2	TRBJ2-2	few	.	TGTGCCAGCAGCTTAGATCGAGCCAGGGCGAACACCGGGGAGCTGTTTTTT	CASSLDRARANTGELFF
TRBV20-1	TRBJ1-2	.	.	TGCAGTGCTAGGCCTAACTATGGCTACACCTTC	CSARPNYGYTF
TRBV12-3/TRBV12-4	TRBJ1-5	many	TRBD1	TGTGCCAGCGGGGGAGGGGGCGGCGGTCAGCCCCAGCATTTT	CASGGGGGGQPQHF
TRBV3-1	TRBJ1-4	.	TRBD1	TGTGCCAGCAGCCAAGAACGGACAGGTGATAGAAATGAAAAACTGTTTTTT	CASSQERTGDRNEKLFF
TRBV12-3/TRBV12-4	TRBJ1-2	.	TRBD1	TGTGCCAGCAGTGCCCGACAGGGTTTAAACTATGGCTACACCTTC	CASSARQGLNYGYTF
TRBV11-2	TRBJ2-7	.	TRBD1	TGTGCCAGCAGCCCTTTGACAGGGAAGTACGAGCAGTACTTC	CASSPLTGKYEQYF
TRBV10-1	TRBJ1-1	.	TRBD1	TGCGCCAGCAGTGCCAGAGGACAGGTCCAACGGACTGAAGCTTTCTTT	CASSARGQVQRTEAFF
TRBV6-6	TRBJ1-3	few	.	TGTGCCAGCAGTTACCTCCAGGGCGCCATATATTTT	CASSYLQGAIYF
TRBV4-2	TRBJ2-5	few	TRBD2	TGTGCCAGCAGCCAAGGGTGGCAGACTAGCGGGGCACGCAGGACCCAAGAGACCCAGTACTTC	CASSQGWQTSGARRTQETQYF
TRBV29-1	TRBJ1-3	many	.	TGCAGCGTCACAGGGAATCCTGGAAACACCATATATTTT	CSVTGNPGNTIYF
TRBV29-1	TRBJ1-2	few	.	TGCAGCGTCGCAGGATACTATGGCTACACCTTC	CSVAGYYGYTF
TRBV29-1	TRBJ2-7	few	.	TGCAGCGTTTATGCAGCGAGCTCCTACGAGCAGTACTTC	CSVYAASSYEQYF
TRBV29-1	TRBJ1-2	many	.	TGCAGCGTTGAAACAGGGCTTAACTATGGCTACACCTTC	CSVETGLNYGYTF
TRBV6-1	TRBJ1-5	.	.	TGTGCCAGCAGAAGGGGTACAGTTGATCAGCCCCAGCATTTT	CASRRGTVDQPQHF
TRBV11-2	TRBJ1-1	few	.	TGTGCCAGCAGCTCTATCTCTGGGGGCGGAACCACTGAAGCTTTCTTT	CASSSISGGGTTEAFF
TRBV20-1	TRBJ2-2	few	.	TGCAGTGCATGGGAGAACACCGGGGAGCTGTTTTTT	CSAWENTGELFF
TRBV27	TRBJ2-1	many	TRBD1	TGTGCCAGCAGTTTAGACAGGGGGGGTTACAATGAGCAGTTCTTC	CASSLDRGGYNEQFF
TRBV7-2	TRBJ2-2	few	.	TGTGCCAGCAGCTTCTTGCCGGGAGTGACCGGGGAGCTGTTTTTT	CASSFLPGVTGELFF
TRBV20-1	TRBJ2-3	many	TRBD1	TGCAGTGCTTTGACCGGGACAGACGACGCAGATACGCAGTATTTT	CSALTGTDDADTQYF
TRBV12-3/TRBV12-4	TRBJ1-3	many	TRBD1	TGTGCCAGCAGCGGGACAGGGGGTGGAAACACCATATATTTT	CASSGTGGGNTIYF
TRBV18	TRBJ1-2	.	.	TGTGCCAGCTCACCACGGGCAGGGGCCTATGGCTACACCTTC	CASSPRAGAYGYTF
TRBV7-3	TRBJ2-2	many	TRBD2	TGTGCCAGCAGCCCCGGTATAGCGGGATTGAACACCGGGGAGCTGTTTTTT	CASSPGIAGLNTGELFF
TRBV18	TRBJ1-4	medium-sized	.	TGTGCCAGCTCACTAACCGGGACGACGATTGAAAAACTGTTTTTT	CASSLTGTTIEKLFF
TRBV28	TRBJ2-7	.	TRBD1	TGTGCCAGCAGTTTAGGCCTAGGGGGCCTAGGCTCGAACTTC	CASSLGLGGLGSNF
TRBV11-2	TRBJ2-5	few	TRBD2	TGTGCCAGCAGCTTAACTTTCCAATTAGCGGGAGTGACGGAGACCCAGTACTTC	CASSLTFQLAGVTETQYF
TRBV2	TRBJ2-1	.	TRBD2	TGTGCCAGCAGTGGTCGACTAGCGGGAGCGGTTGAGCAGTTCTTC	CASSGRLAGAVEQFF
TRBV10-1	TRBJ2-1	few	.	TGCGCCAGCGGGGAGTGGGATGAGCAGTTCTTC	CASGEWDEQFF
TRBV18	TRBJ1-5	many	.	TGTGCCAGCTCACCTGGAGTAGGAAACCAGCCCCAGCATTTT	CASSPGVGNQPQHF
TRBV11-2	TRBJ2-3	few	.	TGTGCCAGCAGCGCCAGCGGTACTAGCACAGATACGCAGTATTTT	CASSASGTSTDTQYF
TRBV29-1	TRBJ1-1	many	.	TGCAGCGTTGTGGCGGAGGCCGAACAAGCTTTCTTT	CSVVAEAEQAFF
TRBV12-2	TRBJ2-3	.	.	TGTGCAAGTCGCTTACTAGCGGGAGGCACAGATACGCAGTATTTT	CASRLLAGGTDTQYF
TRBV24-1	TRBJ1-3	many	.	TGTGCCACCGTACACAGGGATCCTTACTCTGGAAACACCATATATTTT	CATVHRDPYSGNTIYF
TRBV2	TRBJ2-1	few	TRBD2	TGTGCCAGCAGTGAAAATAGCGGGAGGCCGAATGAGCAGTTCTTC	CASSENSGRPNEQFF
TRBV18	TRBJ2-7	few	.	TGTGCCAGCTCACCGGGGCAGGTCTCCTACGAGCAGTACTTC	CASSPGQVSYEQYF
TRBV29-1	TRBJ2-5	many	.	TGCAGCGTGACGGGGGTGGAGACCCAGTACTTC	CSVTGVETQYF
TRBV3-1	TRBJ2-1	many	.	TGTGCCAGCAGCCTAGGGAACAATGAGCAGTTCTTC	CASSLGNNEQFF
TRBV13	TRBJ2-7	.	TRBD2	TGTGCCAGCAGCTTTGGCTGGACTAGCGGTTCCTACGAGCAGTACTTC	CASSFGWTSGSYEQYF
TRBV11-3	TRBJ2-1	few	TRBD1	TGTGCCAGCAGCACAACACGGGACAGCTTATACAATGAGCAGTTCTTC	CASSTTRDSLYNEQFF
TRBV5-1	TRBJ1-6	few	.	TGCGCCAGCAGCTTGAGCGGGGAAAATTCACCCCTCCACTTT	CASSLSGENSPLHF
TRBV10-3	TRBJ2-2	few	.	TGTGCCATCAGGCAGGGGGGTTCCACCGGGGAGCTGTTTTTT	CAIRQGGSTGELFF
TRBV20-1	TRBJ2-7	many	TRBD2	TGCAGTGCTCATATAGTGACTAGCGGGACTAACTACGAGCAGTACTTC	CSAHIVTSGTNYEQYF
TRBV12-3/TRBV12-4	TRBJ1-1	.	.	TGTGCCAGCAGCAAGAGTACTCAGGGTCGAGCTTTCTTT	CASSKSTQGRAFF